A single sample is the source of the 20 T cell receptor beta chains below, sequenced in a study of shared clonotypes between healthy human individuals. Method: immunoSEQ multiplex PCR; TCRdb's copy keeps in-frame clones and lacks some. Among 600,000 to 800,000 clones listed, over 60% were seen once. The sequenced sample was memory CD4+ T cells sorted from blood. This sample's subset: CD45RA-negative fraction. The origin of the receptors is a woman aged 25 to 45 in good health.

This clone came up a few times. The CDR3 DNA reads TGTGCCAGCTCACCGAGACAGGGGGCGAATTTAGGTGCTTTCTTT. It is translated as CASSPRQGANLGAFF. This chain connects TRBV18 to TRBJ1-1; the match to TRBD1 covers 10 bases. From germline, CDR1 is KGHSH and CDR2 LQKENI. The CDR3 is made up of 15 amino acids. V lost 3 bases and J lost 11; bases outside the gene matches: 12.

This rearrangement joins TRBV11-2 to TRBJ2-4; D gene unclear. Germline V gene sequence: CDR1 SGHAT, CDR2 FQNNGV. The CDR3 is made up of 14 amino acids. Deletions cut 0 bases from V and 6 bases from J, with 9 bases between. For the CDR3, the DNA is TGTGCCAGCAGCTTAGATCCGGTCAGAAACATTCAGTACTTC. Its translation: CASSLDPVRNIQYF.

The chain uses TRBV7-9 and TRBJ2-5, with D tentatively TRBD1 (5 bases). CDR1 and CDR2 (germline): SEHNR, FQNEAQ (reference sequence). V was cut by 7 bases and J by 5 bases, with 14 bases left in between. The CDR3 contains 13 residues. CDR3 region: CASTLRVVETQYF. CDR3 DNA: TGTGCCAGCACACTCAGGGTTGTGGAGACCCAGTACTTC. Full variable domain (outside the CDR3, taken from reference TRBV7-9 and TRBJ2-5): DTGVSQNPRHKITKRGQNVTFRCDPISEHNRLYWYRQTLGQGPEFLTYFQNEAQLEKSRLLSDRFSAERPKGSFSTLEIQRTEQGDSAMYLCASTLRVVETQYFGPGTRLLVL.

Regarding this clone: The same CDR3 is also encoded by other DNA sequences in this sample. V gene TRBV5-1 combines with J gene TRBJ2-1; D is unresolved. Trimming cost V 4 bases and J 2 bases, with 13 bases left between them. The CDR3 runs 15 residues. Germline CDR1 reads SGHRS; CDR2 reads YFSETQ. For the CDR3, the DNA is TGCGCCAGCAGCCTCGACTCTAGTGCCTACAATGAGCAGTTCTTC. It is translated as CASSLDSSAYNEQFF.

The chain joins TRBV11-3 to TRBJ2-7; 7 bases agree with TRBD2. This CDR3 comprises 14 residues. V dropped 4 bases and J dropped 4; count of bases not matched to a gene: 7. Germline lookup yields CDR1 SGHNT and CDR2 YENEEA. This chain's CDR3 is CASSYSGTNYEQYF. The CDR3 nucleotides read TGTGCCAGCAGCTATTCCGGGACTAATTACGAGCAGTACTTC.

The V gene is TRBV4-1, the J gene TRBJ1-1; D remains unclear. Germline loops: CDR1 MGHRA, CDR2 YSYEKL. The CDR3 extends over 13 amino acids. Deletions cut 3 bases from V and 2 bases from J, with 7 bases between. The CDR3 nucleotides are TGCGCCAGCAGCCAGACGGTAAACACTGAAGCTTTCTTT. Its translation is CASSQTVNTEAFF.

A few counts support this clone. The gene calls are TRBV18 and TRBJ2-5; 8 nucleotides align to TRBD1. Trimming cost V 0 bases and J 3 bases; bases outside gene matches: 12. This CDR3 contains 18 residues. Germline lookup yields CDR1 KGHSH and CDR2 LQKENI. DNA of the CDR3: TGTGCCAGCTCACCACCGGGGTCATGGGCAGGGGGCGAAGAGACCCAGTACTTC. It is translated as CASSPPGSWAGGEETQYF.

The CDR3, as DNA: TGTGCCAGCAAGGGGCTTAACAGGGGCGGCTACACCTTC. It yields the protein CASKGLNRGGYTF. The chain couples TRBV6-5 to TRBJ1-2; 7 nucleotides align to TRBD1. The CDR3 consists of 13 residues. With V trimmed by 7 bases and J by 8 bases, 10 bases remained unmatched. The germline gives CDR1 MNHEY, CDR2 SVGAGI.

The chain joins TRBV2 to TRBJ2-5; D gene uncertain. There are 14 residues in the CDR3. Trimming left V 8 bases short and J 3 bases short, with 16 bases between. Germline values: CDR1 SNHLY, CDR2 FYNNEI. The CDR3 nucleotides read TGTGCCAGCCTTCGTGGTCTTGTCAAAGAGACCCAGTACTTC. Translated, it gives CASLRGLVKETQYF.

This clone was seen repeatedly, ten times or more. This CDR3 is CASSDVPGTPLTGELFF. The CDR3 coding sequence is TGTGCCAGCAGTGATGTTCCCGGGACCCCCTTGACCGGGGAGCTGTTTTTT. The chain combines TRBV2 with TRBJ2-2, with D perhaps being TRBD1 or TRBD2 (5 bases each). The CDR3 has 17 amino acids. Germline V CDR1 and CDR2: SNHLY, FYNNEI. V lost 3 bases to trimming and J lost 5 bases, with 19 bases between them.

The CDR3 DNA sequence: TGTGCCAGTAGGTCTAGCGGGGAGGGCTCCTACAATGAGCAGTTCTTC. The encoded protein is CASRSSGEGSYNEQFF. The chain couples TRBV19 to TRBJ2-1, with TRBD2 identical over 9 bases. CDR1 and CDR2 (germline): LNHDA, SQIVND (reference sequence). The CDR3 has 16 amino acids. Germline trimming cut 6 bases from V and 0 bases from J; bases unmatched to any gene: 6.

J is TRBJ2-7 and V is TRBV28, with 10 bases matching TRBD1. CDR3 length: 17 amino acids. V lost 3 bases to trimming and J lost 0 bases; unmatched junction nucleotides: 8. The V gene's germline CDR1 is MDHEN and CDR2 SYDVKM. CDR3 nucleotides: TGTGCCAGCAGTTTTACGACAGGGGGCTATCTCTCCTACGAGCAGTACTTC. It codes for CASSFTTGGYLSYEQYF.

This rearrangement joins TRBV15 to TRBJ1-5; no clear D gene. Germline V gene data show CDR1 as LNHNV and CDR2 as YYDKDF (reference sequence). V was clipped by 6 bases and J by 4 bases, with 10 bases between them. The length of the CDR3 is 13 residues. The CDR3 sequence: CATRRGTNQPQHF. CDR3 in DNA: TGTGCCACCAGACGGGGTACTAATCAGCCCCAGCATTTT.

J is TRBJ2-7 and V is TRBV5-4, with D unclear. The CDR3 contains 16 residues. Trimming took off 0 bases at V and 0 bases at J, with 13 bases between the two ends. CDR1 is SGHNT, CDR2 YYREEE, per germline (reference sequence). The DNA for the CDR3 is TGTGCCAGCAGCTTGGGAGGCGGTGTAAGCTCCTACGAGCAGTACTTC. It yields the protein CASSLGGGVSSYEQYF. Full variable domain (outside the CDR3, taken from reference TRBV5-4 and TRBJ2-7): ETGVTQSPTHLIKTRGQQVTLRCSSQSGHNTVSWYQQALGQGPQFIFQYYREEENGRGNFPPRFSGLQFPNYSSELNVNALELDDSALYLCASSLGGGVSSYEQYFGPGTRLTVT.

V and J are TRBV7-9 and TRBJ2-7; D call uncertain. V lost 0 bases and J 5 bases, leaving 2 bases between the germline ends. The germline V gene encodes CDR1 SEHNR and CDR2 FQNEAQ (reference sequence). CDR3 length equals 11 residues. CDR3 nucleotide sequence: TGTGCCAGCAGCTTAGCGAACGAGCAGTACTTC. Translation gives CASSLANEQYF.

This clone appeared a few times. This sequence joins TRBV6-1 and TRBJ2-7; 10 nucleotides agree with TRBD1. Germline CDR1 is MNHNS and CDR2 is SASEGT. V shed 7 bases, J shed 3 bases, and the junction held 9 bases outside the gene matches. The length of the CDR3 is 15 residues. The CDR3 nucleotides are TGTGCCAGCAATCGGGACAGGGGAGGTGGCTACGAGCAGTACTTC. Translated: CASNRDRGGGYEQYF.

The rearrangement links TRBV7-9 to TRBJ1-5; TRBD1 aligns across 10 bases. The ends lost 1 base at V and 6 bases at J; junction bases unmatched: 3. The V gene's germline CDR1 is SEHNR and CDR2 FQNEAQ (reference sequence). The CDR3 runs 15 residues. This chain's CDR3 is CASSLGDRGGQPQHF. The CDR3 nucleotides read TGTGCCAGCAGCTTAGGGGACAGGGGCGGTCAGCCCCAGCATTTT.

Only one count was recorded for this clone. In DNA form, the CDR3 reads TGTGCCAGCAGCTTCACAGGGGGCCACATAGGCTACACCTTC. Protein sequence: CASSFTGGHIGYTF. The rearrangement uses TRBV28 and TRBJ1-2, with 9 bases aligning to TRBD1. The CDR3 spans 14 residues. The germline V gene has CDR1 MDHEN and CDR2 SYDVKM. V dropped 6 bases and J dropped 8; count of bases not matched to a gene: 10.

This chain links TRBV28 with TRBJ2-1; D is undetermined. Between the trimmed V and J ends, which lost 5 bases and 0 bases, there was a span of 14 bases. The CDR3 runs to 16 residues. Germline CDR1 reads MDHEN; CDR2 reads SYDVKM. CDR3 coding DNA: TGTGCCAGCAGTCAAATTAACTGGAGCTCCTACAATGAGCAGTTCTTC. Protein sequence: CASSQINWSSYNEQFF.

The rearrangement uses TRBV9 and TRBJ1-3, with D possibly TRBD1 on 6 matching bases. This CDR3 is 17 amino acids long. Germline CDR1 and CDR2: SGDLS and YYNGEE. The ends were cut back, 3 bases at V and 0 bases at J, with 16 bases in the middle. The CDR3: CASSGDRTTSSGNTIYF. The CDR3 nucleotides are TGTGCCAGCAGCGGAGACAGGACTACCAGCTCTGGAAACACCATATATTTT.